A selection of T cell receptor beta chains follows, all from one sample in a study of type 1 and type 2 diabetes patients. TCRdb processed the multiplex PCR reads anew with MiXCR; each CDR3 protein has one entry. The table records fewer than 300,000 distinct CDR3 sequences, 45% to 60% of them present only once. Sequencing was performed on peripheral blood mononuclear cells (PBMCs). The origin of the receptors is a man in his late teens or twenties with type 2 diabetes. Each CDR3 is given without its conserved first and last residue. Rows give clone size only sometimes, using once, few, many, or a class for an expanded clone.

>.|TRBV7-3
ASSPTAGGADTQY
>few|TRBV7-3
ASSGRANTGELF
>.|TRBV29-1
SVGGGVVLPTYEQY
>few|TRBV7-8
ASSLARAEVPVGELF
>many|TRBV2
ASSDLVQLNNEQY
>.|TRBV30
AWRGTSGRRDEQF
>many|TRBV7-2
ASSYGMNTEAF
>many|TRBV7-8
ASSLRDSPLH
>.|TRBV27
ASSLYSVGNSPLH
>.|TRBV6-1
ASSETVSYEQY
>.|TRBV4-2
ASSQEVGQNNSPLH
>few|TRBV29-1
SVVVMNTEAF
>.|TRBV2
ASRVSAGSYNEQF
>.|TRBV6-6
ASMRRVDTEAF
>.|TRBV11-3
ASSLGGLLREQF
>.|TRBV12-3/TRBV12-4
ASSPGTSGGELF
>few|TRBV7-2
ASSLAAGFTEAF
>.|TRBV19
ASRWGMNTEAF
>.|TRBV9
ASSVLTGGTGELF
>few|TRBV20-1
SANTSDQY
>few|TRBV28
ASSFGTSSKNIQY
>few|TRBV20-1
SAPGRPNYGYT
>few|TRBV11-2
ASSLVLNRDSPLH
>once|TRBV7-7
ASSSPSGSQY
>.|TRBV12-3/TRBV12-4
ASSTGSGETQY
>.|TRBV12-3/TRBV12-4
ASSFGRDNQPQH
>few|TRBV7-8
ASSLVGASPSSGNTIY
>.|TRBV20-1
SAGPVDSTRPQH
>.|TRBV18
ASSPEGRRQETQY
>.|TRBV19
ASSISNSRTEAF
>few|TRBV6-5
ASSYSSSTDTQY
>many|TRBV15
ATSRAAENNEQF
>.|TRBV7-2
ASSLVQGATGEPF
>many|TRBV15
ATSRDPQANYGYT
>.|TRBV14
ASSQVSGWRDTQY
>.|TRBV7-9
ASNPGTDSLEQY
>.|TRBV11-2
ASSPGTGAGELF
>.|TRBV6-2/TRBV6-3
ASRLRTSGGLNTGELF
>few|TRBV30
AWSTGTDTQY
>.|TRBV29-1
SVEHQGVF
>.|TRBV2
ASSVDLYEQY
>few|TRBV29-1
SVPGNTEAF
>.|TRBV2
ASSGQGESYEQY
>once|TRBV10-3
AISDRAYGYT
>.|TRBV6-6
ASSSLSDTQY
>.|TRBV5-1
ASTGPGVTDTQY
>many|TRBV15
ATSREHPANYGYT
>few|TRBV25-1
ASKNRETQY
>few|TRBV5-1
ASSLRPGQGRQETQY
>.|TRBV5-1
ASSLAGLAGADYEQY
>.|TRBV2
ASKPAGLLGELF
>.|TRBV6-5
ASTSGTGTEKLF
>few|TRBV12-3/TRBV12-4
ASRGTGQVYNEQF